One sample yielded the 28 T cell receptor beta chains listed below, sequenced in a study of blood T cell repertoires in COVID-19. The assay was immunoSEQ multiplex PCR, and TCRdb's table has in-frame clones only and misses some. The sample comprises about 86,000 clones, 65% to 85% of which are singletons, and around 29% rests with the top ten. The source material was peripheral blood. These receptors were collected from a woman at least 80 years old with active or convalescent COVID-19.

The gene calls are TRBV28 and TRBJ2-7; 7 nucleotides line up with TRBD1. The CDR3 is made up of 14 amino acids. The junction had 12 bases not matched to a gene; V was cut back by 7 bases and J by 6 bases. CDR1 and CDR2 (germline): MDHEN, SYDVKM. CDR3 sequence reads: CASNLRDRNGEQYF. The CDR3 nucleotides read TGTGCCAGCAACCTCCGGGACAGAAACGGCGAGCAGTACTTC.

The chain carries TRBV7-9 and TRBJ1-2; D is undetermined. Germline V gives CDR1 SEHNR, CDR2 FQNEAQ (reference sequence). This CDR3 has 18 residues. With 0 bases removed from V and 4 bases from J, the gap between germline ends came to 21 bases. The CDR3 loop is CASSLASDARQRFYGYTF. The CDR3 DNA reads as TGTGCCAGCAGCTTAGCATCCGACGCGAGGCAAAGGTTCTATGGCTACACCTTC. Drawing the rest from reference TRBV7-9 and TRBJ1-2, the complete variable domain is DTGVSQNPRHKITKRGQNVTFRCDPISEHNRLYWYRQTLGQGPEFLTYFQNEAQLEKSRLLSDRFSAERPKGSFSTLEIQRTEQGDSAMYLCASSLASDARQRFYGYTFGSGTRLTVV.

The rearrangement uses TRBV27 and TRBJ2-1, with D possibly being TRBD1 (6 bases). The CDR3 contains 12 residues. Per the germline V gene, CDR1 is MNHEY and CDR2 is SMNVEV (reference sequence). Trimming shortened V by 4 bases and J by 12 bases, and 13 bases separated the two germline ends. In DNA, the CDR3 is TGTGCCAGCAGTTACAGGGTAGGGGGGCAGTTCTTC. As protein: CASSYRVGGQFF.

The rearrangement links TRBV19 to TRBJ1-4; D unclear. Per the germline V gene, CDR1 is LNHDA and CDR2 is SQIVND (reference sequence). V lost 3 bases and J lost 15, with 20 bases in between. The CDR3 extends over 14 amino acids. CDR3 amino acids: CASSIPPSRERMFF. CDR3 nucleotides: TGTGCCAGTAGTATTCCCCCGAGCCGAGAGAGGATGTTTTTT.

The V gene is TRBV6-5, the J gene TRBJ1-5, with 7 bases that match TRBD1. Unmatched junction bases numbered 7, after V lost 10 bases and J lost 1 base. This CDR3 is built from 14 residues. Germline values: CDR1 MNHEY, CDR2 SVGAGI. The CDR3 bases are TGTGCCACCAGGACAGGTTCGAGCAATCAGCCCCAGCATTTT. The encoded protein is CATRTGSSNQPQHF.

The CDR3 DNA reads as TGTGCCAGCAGCGCAACACAGGGGGCTGAGCACGAGCAGTACTTC. This sequence encodes CASSATQGAEHEQYF. The gene calls are TRBV7-8 and TRBJ2-7; 9 bases agree with TRBD1. Germline V gene data show CDR1 as SGHVS and CDR2 as FQNEAQ. This CDR3 is 15 amino acids long. V shed 5 bases, J shed 5 bases, and the junction held 10 bases outside the gene matches. Complete variable domain (other parts from reference TRBV7-8 and TRBJ2-7): GAGVSQSPRYKVAKRGQDVALRCDPISGHVSLFWYQQALGQGPEFLTYFQNEAQLDKSGLPSDRFFAERPEGSVSTLKIQRTQQEDSAVYLCASSATQGAEHEQYFGPGTRLTVT.

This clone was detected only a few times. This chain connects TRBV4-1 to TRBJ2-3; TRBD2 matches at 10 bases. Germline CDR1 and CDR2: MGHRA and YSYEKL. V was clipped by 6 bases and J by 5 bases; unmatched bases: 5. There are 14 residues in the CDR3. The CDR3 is CASSPGTSEDTQYF. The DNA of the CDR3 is TGCGCCAGCAGTCCCGGGACTAGCGAAGATACGCAGTATTTT.

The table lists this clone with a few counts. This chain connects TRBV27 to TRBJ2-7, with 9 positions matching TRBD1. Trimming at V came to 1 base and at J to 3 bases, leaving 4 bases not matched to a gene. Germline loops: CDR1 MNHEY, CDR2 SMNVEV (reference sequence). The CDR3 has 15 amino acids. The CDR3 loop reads CASSLFPTGGYEQYF. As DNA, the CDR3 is TGTGCCAGCAGTTTATTCCCGACAGGGGGCTACGAGCAGTACTTC.

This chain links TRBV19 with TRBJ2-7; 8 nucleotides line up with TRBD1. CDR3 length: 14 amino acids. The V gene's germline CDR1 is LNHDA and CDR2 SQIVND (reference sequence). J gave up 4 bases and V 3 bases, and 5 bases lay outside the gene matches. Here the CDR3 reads CASSIVTGEYEQYF. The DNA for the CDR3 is TGTGCCAGTAGTATCGTGACAGGGGAGTACGAGCAGTACTTC.

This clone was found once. For the CDR3, the DNA is TGTGCCAGTAGTATGGGCGGCAATCAGCCCCAGCATTTT. As protein: CASSMGGNQPQHF. The chain employs TRBV19 and TRBJ1-5; D call uncertain. Germline V gene sequence: CDR1 LNHDA, CDR2 SQIVND (reference sequence). V lost 3 bases and J 2 bases, leaving 5 bases between the germline ends. This CDR3 comprises 13 residues.

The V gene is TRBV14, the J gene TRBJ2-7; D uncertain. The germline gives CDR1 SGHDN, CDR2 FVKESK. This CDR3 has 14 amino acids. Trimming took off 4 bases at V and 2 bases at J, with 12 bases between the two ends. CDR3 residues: CASSPLVSTYEQYF. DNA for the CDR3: TGTGCCAGCAGCCCGCTAGTTTCAACCTACGAGCAGTACTTC.

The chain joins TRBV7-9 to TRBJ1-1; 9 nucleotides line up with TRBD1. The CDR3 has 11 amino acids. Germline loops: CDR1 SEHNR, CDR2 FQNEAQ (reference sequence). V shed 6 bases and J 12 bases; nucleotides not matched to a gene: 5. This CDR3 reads CASRKDRGTFF. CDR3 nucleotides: TGTGCCAGCAGGAAGGACAGGGGAACTTTCTTT.

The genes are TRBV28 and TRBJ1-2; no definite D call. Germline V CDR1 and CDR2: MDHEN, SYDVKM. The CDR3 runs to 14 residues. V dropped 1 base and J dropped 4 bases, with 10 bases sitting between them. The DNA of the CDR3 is TGTGCCAGCAGTTTATCAGGATCTACCTATGGCTACACCTTC. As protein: CASSLSGSTYGYTF.

The CDR3 coding sequence is TGCGCCAGCAGCTCGGACAGGCACAACACTGAAGCTTTCTTT. This sequence encodes CASSSDRHNTEAFF. The chain has TRBV5-1 and TRBJ1-1; TRBD1 agrees at 7 bases. The CDR3 is 14 amino acids. CDR1 and CDR2 (germline): SGHRS, YFSETQ. V lost 3 bases and J lost 2; bases outside the gene matches: 4.

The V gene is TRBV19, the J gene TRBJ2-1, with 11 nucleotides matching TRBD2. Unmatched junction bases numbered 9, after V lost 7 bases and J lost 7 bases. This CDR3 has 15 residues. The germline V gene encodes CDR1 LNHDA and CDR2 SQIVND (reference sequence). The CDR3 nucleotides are TGTGCCAGTACCAAACTAGCGGGAGTCAAAAATGAGCAGTTCTTC. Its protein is CASTKLAGVKNEQFF.

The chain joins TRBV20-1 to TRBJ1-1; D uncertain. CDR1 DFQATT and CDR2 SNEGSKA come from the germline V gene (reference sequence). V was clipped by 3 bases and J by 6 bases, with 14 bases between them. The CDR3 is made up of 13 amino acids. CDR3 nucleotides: TGCAGTGCTAGTCCCCCGGTGGTCCCTGAAGCTTTCTTT. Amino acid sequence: CSASPPVVPEAFF.

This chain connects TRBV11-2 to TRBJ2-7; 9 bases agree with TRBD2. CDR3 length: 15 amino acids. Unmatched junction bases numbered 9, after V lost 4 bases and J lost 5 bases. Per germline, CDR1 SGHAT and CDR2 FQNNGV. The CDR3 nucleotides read TGTGCCAGCAGCTACGATAAGGCTAGCGGGAACGAGCAGTACTTC. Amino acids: CASSYDKASGNEQYF. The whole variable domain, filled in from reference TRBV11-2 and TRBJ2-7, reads EAGVAQSPRYKIIEKRQSVAFWCNPISGHATLYWYQQILGQGPKLLIQFQNNGVVDDSQLPKDRFSAERLKGVDSTLKIQPAKLEDSAVYLCASSYDKASGNEQYFGPGTRLTVT.

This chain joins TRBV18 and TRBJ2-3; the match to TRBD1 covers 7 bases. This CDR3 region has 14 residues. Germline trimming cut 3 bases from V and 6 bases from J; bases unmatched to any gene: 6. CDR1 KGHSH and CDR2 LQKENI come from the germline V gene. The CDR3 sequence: CASSPNRGADTQYF. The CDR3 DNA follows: TGTGCCAGCTCACCGAACAGGGGAGCCGATACGCAGTATTTT.

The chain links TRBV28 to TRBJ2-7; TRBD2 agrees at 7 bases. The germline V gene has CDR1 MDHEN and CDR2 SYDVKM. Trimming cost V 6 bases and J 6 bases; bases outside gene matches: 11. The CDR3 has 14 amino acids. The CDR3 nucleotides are TGTGCCAGCAGCCTAATTACCGGGACTATCGAGCAGTACTTC. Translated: CASSLITGTIEQYF.

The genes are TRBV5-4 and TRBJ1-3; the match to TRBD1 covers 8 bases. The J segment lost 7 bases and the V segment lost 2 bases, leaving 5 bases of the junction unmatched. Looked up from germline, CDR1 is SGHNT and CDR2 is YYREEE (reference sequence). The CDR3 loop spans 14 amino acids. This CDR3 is CASSFSTGGNTIYF. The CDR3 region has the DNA TGTGCCAGCAGCTTTTCCACAGGGGGGAACACCATATATTTT.

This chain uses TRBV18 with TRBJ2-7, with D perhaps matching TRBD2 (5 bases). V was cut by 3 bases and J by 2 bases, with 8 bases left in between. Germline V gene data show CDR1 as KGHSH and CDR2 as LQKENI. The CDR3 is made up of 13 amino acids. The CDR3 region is CASSPSGTYEQYF. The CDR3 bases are TGTGCCAGCTCACCCTCCGGGACCTACGAGCAGTACTTC. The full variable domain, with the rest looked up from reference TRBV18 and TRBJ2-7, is NAGVMQNPRHLVRRRGQEARLRCSPMKGHSHVYWYRQLPEEGLKFMVYLQKENIIDESGMPKERFSAEFPKEGPSILRIQQVVRGDSAAYFCASSPSGTYEQYFGPGTRLTVT.

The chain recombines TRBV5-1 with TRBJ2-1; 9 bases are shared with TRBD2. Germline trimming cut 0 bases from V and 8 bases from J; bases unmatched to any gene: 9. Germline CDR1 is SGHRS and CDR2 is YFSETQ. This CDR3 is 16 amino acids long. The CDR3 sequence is CASSLASSSGVHEQFF. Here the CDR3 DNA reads TGCGCCAGCAGCTTGGCCAGTTCTAGCGGGGTCCATGAGCAGTTCTTC.

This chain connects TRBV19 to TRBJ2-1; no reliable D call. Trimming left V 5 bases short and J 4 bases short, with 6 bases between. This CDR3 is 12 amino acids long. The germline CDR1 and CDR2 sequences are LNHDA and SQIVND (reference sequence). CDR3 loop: CASSGGYNEQFF. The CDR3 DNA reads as TGTGCCAGTAGTGGCGGTTACAATGAGCAGTTCTTC.

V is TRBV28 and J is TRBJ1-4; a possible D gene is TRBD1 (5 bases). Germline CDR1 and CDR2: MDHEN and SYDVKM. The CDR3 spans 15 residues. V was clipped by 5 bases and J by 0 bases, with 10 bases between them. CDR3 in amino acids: CASSLGGATNEKLFF. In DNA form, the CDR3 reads TGTGCCAGCAGTCTGGGGGGGGCAACTAATGAAAAACTGTTTTTT.

The CDR3 sequence: CASKRGTTNEKLFF. The CDR3 nucleotides read TGCGCCAGCAAACGGGGAACAACTAATGAAAAACTGTTTTTT. This chain links TRBV5-1 with TRBJ1-4; no clear D. Germline assignment: CDR1 SGHRS and CDR2 YFSETQ. Trimming stripped 6 bases from V and 0 bases from J, with 9 bases between. The CDR3 is made up of 14 amino acids.

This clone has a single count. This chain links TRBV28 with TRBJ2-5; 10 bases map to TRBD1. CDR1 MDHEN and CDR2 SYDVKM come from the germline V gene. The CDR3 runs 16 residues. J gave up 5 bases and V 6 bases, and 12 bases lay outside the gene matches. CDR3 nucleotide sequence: TGTGCCAGCAGCATGGTGACAGGGGGCCTGCGGGAGACCCAGTACTTC. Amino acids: CASSMVTGGLRETQYF.

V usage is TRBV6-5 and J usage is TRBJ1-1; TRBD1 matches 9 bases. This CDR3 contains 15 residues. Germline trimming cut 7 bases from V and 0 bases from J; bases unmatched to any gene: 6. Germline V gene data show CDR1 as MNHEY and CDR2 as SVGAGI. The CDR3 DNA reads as TGTGCCAGCATTTTAGACAGGGGGTTGAACACTGAAGCTTTCTTT. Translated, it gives CASILDRGLNTEAFF.

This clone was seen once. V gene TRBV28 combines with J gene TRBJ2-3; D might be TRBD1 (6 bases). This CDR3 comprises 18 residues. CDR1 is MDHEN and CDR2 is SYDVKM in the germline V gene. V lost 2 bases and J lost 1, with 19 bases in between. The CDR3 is CASSLGGGWGQGTDTQYF. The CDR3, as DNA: TGTGCCAGCAGTTTAGGTGGGGGATGGGGGCAAGGCACAGATACGCAGTATTTT.